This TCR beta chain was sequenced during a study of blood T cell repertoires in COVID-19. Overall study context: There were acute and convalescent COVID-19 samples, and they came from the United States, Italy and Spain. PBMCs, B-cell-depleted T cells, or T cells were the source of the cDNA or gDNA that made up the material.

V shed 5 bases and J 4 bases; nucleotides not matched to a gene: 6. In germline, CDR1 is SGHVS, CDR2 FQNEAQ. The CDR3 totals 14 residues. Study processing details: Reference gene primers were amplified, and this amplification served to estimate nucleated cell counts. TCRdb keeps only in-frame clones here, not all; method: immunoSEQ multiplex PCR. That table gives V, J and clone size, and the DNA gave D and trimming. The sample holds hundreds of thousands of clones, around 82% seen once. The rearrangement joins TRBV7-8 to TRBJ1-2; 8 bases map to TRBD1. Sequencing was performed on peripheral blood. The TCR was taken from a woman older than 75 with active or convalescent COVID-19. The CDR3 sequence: CASSQTGAAYGYTF. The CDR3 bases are TGTGCCAGCAGCCAGACAGGGGCGGCCTATGGCTACACCTTC.